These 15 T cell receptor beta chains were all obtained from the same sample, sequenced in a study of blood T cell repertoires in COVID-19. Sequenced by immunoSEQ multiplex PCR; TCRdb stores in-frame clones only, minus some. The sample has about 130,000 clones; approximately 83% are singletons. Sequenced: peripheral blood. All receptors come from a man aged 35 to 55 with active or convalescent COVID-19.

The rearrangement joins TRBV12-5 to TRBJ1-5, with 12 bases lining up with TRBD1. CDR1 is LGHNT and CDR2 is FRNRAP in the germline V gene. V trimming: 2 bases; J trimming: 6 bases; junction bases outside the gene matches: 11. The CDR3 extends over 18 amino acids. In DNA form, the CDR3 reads TGTGCTAGTGGTTTGTGGGGCGGGACAGGGGGCGGTGGTCAGCCCCAGCATTTT. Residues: CASGLWGGTGGGGQPQHF.

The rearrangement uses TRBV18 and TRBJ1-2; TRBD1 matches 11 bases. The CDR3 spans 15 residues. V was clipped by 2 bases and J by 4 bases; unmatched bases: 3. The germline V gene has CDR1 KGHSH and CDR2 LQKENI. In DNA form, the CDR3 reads TGTGCCAGCTCACCAGAAGGACAGGGGGCCTATGGCTACACCTTC. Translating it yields CASSPEGQGAYGYTF.

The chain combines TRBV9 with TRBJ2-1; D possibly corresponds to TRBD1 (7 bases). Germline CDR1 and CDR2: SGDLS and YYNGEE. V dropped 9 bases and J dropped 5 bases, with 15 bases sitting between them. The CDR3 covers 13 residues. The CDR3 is CATSGGPDNEQFF. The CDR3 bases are TGTGCCACATCAGGGGGGCCCGACAATGAGCAGTTCTTC.

The chain's CDR3 is CASGETANTGELFF. DNA of the CDR3: TGTGCTAGTGGCGAGACAGCGAACACCGGGGAGCTGTTTTTT. J is TRBJ2-2 and V is TRBV12-5; possibly TRBD1 for D (5 bases). V shed 6 bases and J shed 0 bases, with 8 bases lying between them. This CDR3 is built from 14 residues. Germline CDR1 LGHNT, CDR2 FRNRAP.

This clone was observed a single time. The CDR3 bases are TGTGCCAGCAGCCCGGGACTAGAGCGTGGCGAGCAGTACTTC. This codes for CASSPGLERGEQYF. The rearrangement links TRBV9 to TRBJ2-7; 8 bases are a match to TRBD2. The germline V gene has CDR1 SGDLS and CDR2 YYNGEE. Trimming at V came to 4 bases and at J to 6 bases, leaving 9 bases not matched to a gene. This CDR3 has 14 amino acids.

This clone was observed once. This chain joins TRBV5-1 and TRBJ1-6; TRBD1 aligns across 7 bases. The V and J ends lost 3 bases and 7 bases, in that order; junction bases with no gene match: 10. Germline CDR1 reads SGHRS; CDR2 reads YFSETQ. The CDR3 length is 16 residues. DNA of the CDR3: TGCGCCAGCAGCTCCAACCCGCAGGGGGGAAATTCACCCCTCCACTTT. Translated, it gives CASSSNPQGGNSPLHF.

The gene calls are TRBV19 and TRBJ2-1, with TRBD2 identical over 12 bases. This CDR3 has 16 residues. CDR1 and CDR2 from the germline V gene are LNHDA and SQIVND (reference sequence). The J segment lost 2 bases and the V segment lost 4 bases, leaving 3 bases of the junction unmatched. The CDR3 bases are TGTGCCAGTAGTACCCCTAGCGGGGGGGCCTACAATGAGCAGTTCTTC. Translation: CASSTPSGGAYNEQFF.

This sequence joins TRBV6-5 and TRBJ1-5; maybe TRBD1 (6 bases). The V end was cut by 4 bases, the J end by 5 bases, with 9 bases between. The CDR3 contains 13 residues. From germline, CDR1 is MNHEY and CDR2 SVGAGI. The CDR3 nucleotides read TGTGCCAGCAGTTCCTACAGGGATCAGCCCCAGCATTTT. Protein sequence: CASSSYRDQPQHF.

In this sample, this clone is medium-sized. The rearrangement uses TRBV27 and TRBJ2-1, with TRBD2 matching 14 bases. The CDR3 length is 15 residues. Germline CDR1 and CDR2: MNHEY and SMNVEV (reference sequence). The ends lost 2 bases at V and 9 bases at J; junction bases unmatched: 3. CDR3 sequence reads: CASSLGGTSGGEQFF. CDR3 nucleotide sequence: TGTGCCAGCAGTTTAGGGGGGACTAGCGGGGGTGAGCAGTTCTTC.

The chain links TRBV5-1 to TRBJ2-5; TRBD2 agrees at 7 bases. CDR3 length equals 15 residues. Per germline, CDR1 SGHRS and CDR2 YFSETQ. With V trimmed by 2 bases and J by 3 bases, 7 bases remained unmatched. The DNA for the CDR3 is TGCGCCAGCAGCTTTACGGGGGGACTAAAAGAGACCCAGTACTTC. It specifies CASSFTGGLKETQYF.

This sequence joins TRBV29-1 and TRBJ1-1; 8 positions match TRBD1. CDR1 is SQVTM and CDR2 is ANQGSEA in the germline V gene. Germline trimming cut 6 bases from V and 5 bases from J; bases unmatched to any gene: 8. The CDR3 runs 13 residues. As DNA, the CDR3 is TGCAGCGTGGGGACAGGAACGTCGACTGAAGCTTTCTTT. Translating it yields CSVGTGTSTEAFF.

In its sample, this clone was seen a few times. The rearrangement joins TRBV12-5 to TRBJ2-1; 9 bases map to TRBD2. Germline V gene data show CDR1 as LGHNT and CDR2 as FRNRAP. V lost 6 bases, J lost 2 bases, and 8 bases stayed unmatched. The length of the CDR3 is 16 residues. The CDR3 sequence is CASGPEGLATYNEQFF. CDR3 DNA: TGTGCTAGTGGACCTGAAGGACTAGCGACCTACAATGAGCAGTTCTTC.

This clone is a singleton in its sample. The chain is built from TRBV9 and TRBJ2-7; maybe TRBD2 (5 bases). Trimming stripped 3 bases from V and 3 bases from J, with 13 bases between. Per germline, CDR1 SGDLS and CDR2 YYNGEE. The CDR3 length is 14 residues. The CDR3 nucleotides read TGTGCCAGCAGCGCGGCTAGCCTCCACTACGAGCAGTACTTC. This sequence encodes CASSAASLHYEQYF.

This chain's CDR3 is CASTLSGGPSTDTQYF. The CDR3 DNA reads TGTGCCAGTACTCTTAGCGGGGGGCCCTCCACAGATACGCAGTATTTT. The genes are TRBV19 and TRBJ2-3, with 10 bases fitting TRBD2. The length of the CDR3 is 16 residues. Germline CDR1 LNHDA, CDR2 SQIVND (reference sequence). V was clipped by 7 bases and J by 2 bases; unmatched bases: 9.

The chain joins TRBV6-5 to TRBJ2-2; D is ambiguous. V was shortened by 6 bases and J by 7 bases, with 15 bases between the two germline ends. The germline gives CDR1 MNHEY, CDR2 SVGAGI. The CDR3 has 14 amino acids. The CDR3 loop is CASRIAGLGGELFF. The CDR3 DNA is TGTGCCAGCAGGATAGCCGGTCTGGGCGGGGAGCTGTTTTTT.